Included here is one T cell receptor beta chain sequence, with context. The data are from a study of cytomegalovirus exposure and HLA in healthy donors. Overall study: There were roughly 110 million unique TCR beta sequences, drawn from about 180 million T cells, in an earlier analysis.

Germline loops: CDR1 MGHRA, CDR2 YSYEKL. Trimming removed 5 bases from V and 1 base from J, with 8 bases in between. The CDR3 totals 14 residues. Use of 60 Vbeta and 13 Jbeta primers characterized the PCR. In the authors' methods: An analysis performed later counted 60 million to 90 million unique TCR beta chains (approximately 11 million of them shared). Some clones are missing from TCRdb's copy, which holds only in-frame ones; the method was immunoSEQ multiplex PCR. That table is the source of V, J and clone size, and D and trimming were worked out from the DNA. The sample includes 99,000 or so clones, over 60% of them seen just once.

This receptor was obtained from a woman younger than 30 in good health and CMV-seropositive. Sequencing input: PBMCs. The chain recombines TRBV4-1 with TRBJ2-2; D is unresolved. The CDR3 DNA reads TGCGCCAGCAGCGCCAGCGAGAACACCGGGGAGCTGTTTTTT. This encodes CASSASENTGELFF.